One and the same sample provided the 2 T cell receptor beta chains below, sequenced in a study of beta chain features in type 1 diabetes (dated by TCRdb to the late 2010s). Summary of the overall study and its limitations: In all four CD4+ subsets, TCRB CDR3 length was moderately but significantly shorter in type 1 diabetes patients.

These receptors' targets are unknown. Library preparation was by the immunoSEQ multiplex PCR assay. The High Capacity cDNA Reverse Transcription Kit was used to reverse transcribe all of the isolated RNA, meaning that expressed TCRB transcripts were what got sequenced. The table comes from immuneACCESS by way of TCRdb, which keeps in-frame sequences with V and J called. Part of the clones is missing from these tables; in studies checked, under half for an unresolved V gene and the rest for unknown reasons. This sample holds about 400,000 clones; roughly an eighth were observed only once. Of the sample, 0.01% falls within the top ten clones. Sequenced sample: naive CD4+ T cells from blood. This specimen's cell subset or site label, per the study, means: true naive CD4+ T cells. The source of these receptors is a young woman with type 1 diabetes.

This clone was picked up a small number of times. The CDR3 DNA reads TGCGCCAGCAGCCAAGACGCGCGGATCAATCAGCCCCAGCATTTT. Translated, it gives CASSQDARINQPQHF. The V gene is TRBV4-3, the J gene TRBJ1-5; no clear D gene. Germline values: CDR1 LGHNA, CDR2 YSLEER. This CDR3 region has 15 residues. Trimming shortened V by 0 bases and J by 3 bases, and 9 bases separated the two germline ends.

This clone was recorded a few times. The chain links TRBV29-1 to TRBJ2-5; 8 bases match TRBD2. Looked up from germline, CDR1 is SQVTM and CDR2 is ANQGSEA. After removal of 3 bases from V and 5 bases from J, the junction contained 11 bases not matched to a gene. The CDR3 totals 15 residues. The CDR3 sequence: CSVEPGSGGRETQYF. The CDR3 region has the DNA TGCAGCGTTGAGCCCGGGAGCGGGGGCAGGGAGACCCAGTACTTC.